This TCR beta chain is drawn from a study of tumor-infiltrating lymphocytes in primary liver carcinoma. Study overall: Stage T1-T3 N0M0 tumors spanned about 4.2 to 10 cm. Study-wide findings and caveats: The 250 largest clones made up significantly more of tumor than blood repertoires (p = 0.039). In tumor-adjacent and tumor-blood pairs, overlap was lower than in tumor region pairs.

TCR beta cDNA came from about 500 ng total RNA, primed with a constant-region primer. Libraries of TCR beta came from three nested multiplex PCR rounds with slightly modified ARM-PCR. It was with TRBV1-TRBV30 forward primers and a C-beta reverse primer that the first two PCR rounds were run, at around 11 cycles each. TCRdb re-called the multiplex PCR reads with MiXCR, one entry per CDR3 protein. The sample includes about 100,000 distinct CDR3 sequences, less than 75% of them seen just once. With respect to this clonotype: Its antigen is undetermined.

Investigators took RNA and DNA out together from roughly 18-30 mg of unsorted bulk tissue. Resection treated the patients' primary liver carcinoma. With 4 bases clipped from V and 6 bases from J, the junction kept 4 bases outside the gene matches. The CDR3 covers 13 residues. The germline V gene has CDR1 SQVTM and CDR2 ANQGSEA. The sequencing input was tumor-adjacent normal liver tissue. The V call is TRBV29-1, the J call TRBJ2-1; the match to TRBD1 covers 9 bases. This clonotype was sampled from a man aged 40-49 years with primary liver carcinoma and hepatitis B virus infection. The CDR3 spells CSVVGTGSNEQFF. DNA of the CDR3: TGCAGCGTTGTCGGGACAGGGAGCAATGAGCAGTTCTTC.